The sequence of this T cell receptor beta chain was determined in a study of T cell responses to AZD1222 COVID-19 vaccine. Using immunoSEQ multiplex PCR, the repertoire was profiled, and TCRdb retains in-frame clones only, with some absent. The sample yields about 140,000 clones, approximately 90% seen once. Trimming removed 7 bases from V and 4 bases from J, with 11 bases in between. Germline CDR1 reads MDHEN; CDR2 reads SYDVKM. CDR3 length: 13 amino acids. The V and J genes are TRBV28 and TRBJ1-3; the D gene is possibly TRBD1 (5 bases). The sequenced sample was peripheral blood, obtained on day 0 of AZD1222 vaccination. This TCR derives from an adult in good health. This CDR3 is CASTTGVGNTIYF. The CDR3 region has the DNA TGTGCCAGCACTACAGGAGTAGGAAACACCATATATTTT.